This T cell receptor beta chain was recovered during a study of post-analysis software for immune sequencing data. The CDR3 length is 17 residues. The trim removed 5 bases at V and 3 bases at J, leaving 6 bases unmatched. The germline V gene has CDR1 SGHAT and CDR2 FQNNGV. The library was made from cDNA and included unique molecular identifiers. Via MiXCR, TCRdb re-called the PCR reads, giving one row per CDR3 protein. The sample records 430,000 or so distinct CDR3 sequences, roughly 40% being singletons. Study observations and caveats: Versus controls, multiple sclerosis patients showed significantly lower diversity (normalized Chao1). TRBV5-6, TRBV5-1 and TRBV20-1 were among a handful of TRBV segments more frequent in patients than controls.

This clonotype was detected only a few times. Its antigen is as yet unknown. Sequenced material: blood. The clonotype originates from a girl aged 2 to 9 with multiple sclerosis. V gene TRBV11-2 combines with J gene TRBJ2-5; 16 bases align to TRBD2. The CDR3 nucleotides are TGTGCCAGCAGCAAAGGGACTAGCGGGGGGGTAGAAGAGACCCAGTACTTC. It yields the protein CASSKGTSGGVEETQYF. Using reference TRBV11-2 and TRBJ2-5 for the parts outside the CDR3, the full variable domain is EAGVAQSPRYKIIEKRQSVAFWCNPISGHATLYWYQQILGQGPKLLIQFQNNGVVDDSQLPKDRFSAERLKGVDSTLKIQPAKLEDSAVYLCASSKGTSGGVEETQYFGPGTRLLVL.